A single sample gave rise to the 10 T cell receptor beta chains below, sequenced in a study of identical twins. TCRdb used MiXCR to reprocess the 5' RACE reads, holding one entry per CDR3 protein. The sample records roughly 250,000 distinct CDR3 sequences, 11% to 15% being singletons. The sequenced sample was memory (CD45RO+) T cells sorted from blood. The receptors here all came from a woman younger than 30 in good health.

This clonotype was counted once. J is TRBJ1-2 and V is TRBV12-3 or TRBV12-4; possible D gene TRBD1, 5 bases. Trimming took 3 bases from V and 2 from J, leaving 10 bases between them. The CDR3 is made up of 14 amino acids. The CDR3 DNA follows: TGTGCCAGCAGTTTCGGCGGGACCAACTATGGCTACACCTTC. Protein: CASSFGGTNYGYTF.

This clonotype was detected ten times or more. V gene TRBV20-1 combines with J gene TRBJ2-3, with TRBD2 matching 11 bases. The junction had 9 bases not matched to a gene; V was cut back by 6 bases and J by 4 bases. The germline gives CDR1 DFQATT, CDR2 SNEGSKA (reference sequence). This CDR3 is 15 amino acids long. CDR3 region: CSALLTSGTADTQYF. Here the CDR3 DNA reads TGCAGTGCCCTCTTGACTAGCGGGACGGCAGATACGCAGTATTTT.

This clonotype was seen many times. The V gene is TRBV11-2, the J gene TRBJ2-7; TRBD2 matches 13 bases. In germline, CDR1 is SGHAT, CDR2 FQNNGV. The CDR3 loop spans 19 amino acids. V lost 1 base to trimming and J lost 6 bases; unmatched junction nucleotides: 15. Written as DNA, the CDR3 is TGTGCCAGCAGCTTAGTCACCCCCTGGACTAGCGGGAGTGAGACCGAGCAGTACTTC. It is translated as CASSLVTPWTSGSETEQYF.

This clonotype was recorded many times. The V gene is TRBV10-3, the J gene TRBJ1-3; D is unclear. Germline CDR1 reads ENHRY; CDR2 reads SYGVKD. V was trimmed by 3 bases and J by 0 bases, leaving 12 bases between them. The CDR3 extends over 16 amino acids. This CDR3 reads CAISDPGRSSGNTIYF. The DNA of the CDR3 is TGTGCCATCAGTGATCCGGGCAGGAGCTCTGGAAACACCATATATTTT.

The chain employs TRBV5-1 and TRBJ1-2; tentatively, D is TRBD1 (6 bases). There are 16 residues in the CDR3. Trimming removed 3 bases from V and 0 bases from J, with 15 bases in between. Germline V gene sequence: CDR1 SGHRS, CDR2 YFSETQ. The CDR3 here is CASSWGGTSTNYGYTF. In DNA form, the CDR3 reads TGCGCCAGCAGCTGGGGCGGGACATCAACTAACTATGGCTACACCTTC. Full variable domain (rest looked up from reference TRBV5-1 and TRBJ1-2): KAGVTQTPRYLIKTRGQQVTLSCSPISGHRSVSWYQQTPGQGLQFLFEYFSETQRNKGNFPGRFSGRQFSNSRSEMNVSTLELGDSALYLCASSWGGTSTNYGYTFGSGTRLTVV.

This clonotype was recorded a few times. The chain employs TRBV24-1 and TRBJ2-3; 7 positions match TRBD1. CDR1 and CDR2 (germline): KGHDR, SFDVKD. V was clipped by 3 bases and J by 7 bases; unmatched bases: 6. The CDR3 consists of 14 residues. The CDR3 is CATSDGTAQHTQYF. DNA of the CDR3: TGTGCCACCAGTGATGGGACAGCCCAACATACGCAGTATTTT.

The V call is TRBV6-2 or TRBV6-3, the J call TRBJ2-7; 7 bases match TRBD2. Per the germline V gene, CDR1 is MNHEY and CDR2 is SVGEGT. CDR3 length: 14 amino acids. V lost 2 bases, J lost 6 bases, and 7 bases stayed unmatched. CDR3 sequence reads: CASSYAGVSLEQYF. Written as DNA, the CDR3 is TGTGCCAGCAGTTACGCGGGAGTTTCCCTCGAGCAGTACTTC.

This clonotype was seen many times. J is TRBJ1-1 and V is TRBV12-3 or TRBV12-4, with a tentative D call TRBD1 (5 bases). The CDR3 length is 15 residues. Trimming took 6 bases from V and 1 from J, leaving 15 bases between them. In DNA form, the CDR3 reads TGTGCCAGCAGCCGCTACCGTAGGGGGAACACTGAAGCTTTCTTT. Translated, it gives CASSRYRRGNTEAFF.

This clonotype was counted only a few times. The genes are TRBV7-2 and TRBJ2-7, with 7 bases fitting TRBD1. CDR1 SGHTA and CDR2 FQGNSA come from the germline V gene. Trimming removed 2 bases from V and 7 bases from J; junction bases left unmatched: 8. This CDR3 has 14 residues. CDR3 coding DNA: TGTGCCAGCAGCTTAAGACAGGGTTCGGAAGAGCAGTACTTC. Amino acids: CASSLRQGSEEQYF.

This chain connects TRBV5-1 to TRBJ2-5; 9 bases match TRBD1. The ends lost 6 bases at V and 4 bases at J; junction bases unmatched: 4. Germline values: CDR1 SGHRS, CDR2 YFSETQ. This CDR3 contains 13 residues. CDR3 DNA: TGCGCCAGCACAACAGGGGGCGGAGAGACCCAGTACTTC. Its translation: CASTTGGGETQYF.